This TCR beta chain was obtained from a study of cytomegalovirus exposure and HLA in healthy donors (dated 2017 in TCRdb). Study-wide context: An earlier analysis of 587 of the donors reported about 260 Gb of sequence data and around 110 million unique TCR beta sequences obtained from about 179 million T cells. An early release that covered about 600 HLA-typed donors contained approximately 300 gigabases of sequencing data and approximately 85 million unique TCR sequences. Among the approximately 400 genotyped donors, around 81% belonged to the genetic ancestry cluster associated with self-reported Caucasian donors. The aim of the study was to test whether cataloging public T cell receptors could identify signatures of past pathogen exposure. Using immunosequencing, the study profiled T cell repertoires from roughly 650 subjects and related those repertoires to cytomegalovirus serostatus. Along with the roughly 670-subject first cohort, a separate validation cohort of about 110 different subjects was used. To predict cytomegalovirus infection status, the study combined high-throughput TCR immunosequencing, statistical association of individual TCRs with disease status, and machine learning. To study patterns of TCR occurrence, a later analysis re-analyzed previously published TCR beta repertoires from under 750 donors and added high-resolution HLA genotyping. The later analysis used no new phenotypic data to find candidate immune exposures, relying instead on TCR beta sequences and their occurrence across donors. An earlier analysis of some 600 of the donors applied high-throughput TCR beta sequencing to assess whether each TCR beta V gene segment acted as functional or pseudogenic. Alongside the repertoire data, information on donor age, sex, ethnicity and CMV serostatus was compiled. Genome-wide SNP genotypes for about 60% of the 666 donors were used in a later genetic analysis, which treated that subset as a discovery cohort. Every discovery cohort repertoire had been produced on one sequencing platform. HLA typing included class I and class II loci at four-digit resolution. Typing coverage varied by locus: 629-630 donors for A, B, C, DRB1 and DQB1; approximately 500 for DQA1; about 570 for DPA1; about 450 for DPB1. A handful of DR-DQ haplotypes were handled as single units for association and clustering because linkage in the cohort was strong. Among 300 to 500 genotyped donors of the cohort, an average of roughly 230,000 unique TCR beta nucleotide sequences was sequenced per donor, of which 15% to 20% were non-productive. Study-wide conclusions, independent of this receptor: Linkage disequilibrium might explain the correlated functional status among segregating V segments, but an unknown experimental factor could not be excluded. Specific HLA alleles were associated with over 15,000 TCR beta sequences at a false discovery rate of 0.05 in a later analysis. A later genetic analysis associated a missense DCLRE1C variant with V-gene and J-gene trimming of TCR beta chains, and an independent cohort replicated the association. Three of the identified cytomegalovirus-associated TCR beta chains were confirmed in vitro to be specific for cytomegalovirus antigens. The presence/absence analyses assumed that sequencing depth was roughly uniform across donors, and that assumption may not be true. The study gave a list of roughly 150 TCR beta chains associated with cytomegalovirus. Some IMGT-functional V segments, including TRBV6-2 and TRBV6-3, could not be told apart with the 87-base-pair reads, so those segments were excluded. Broadly in line with IMGT annotations, most TCR beta V segments showed up in productive rearrangements about 90% or about 30% of the time in an earlier analysis of 450 to 750 of the donors. The classifier was reported to diagnose cytomegalovirus status with high specificity and sensitivity in both the original cohort and the validation cohort. Because HLA typing was missing for some donors at each locus, association tests included only the typed subset. A group of highly shared sequence variants was considered likely to be a technical artifact of the sequencing pipeline. Because counts were too low, seventeen rarely observed V segments, including chromosome 9 orphons, were excluded from the earlier analysis of under 650 of the donors. Most TCR sequences were seen in very few donors, while some public TCRs were found in many individuals. In a later analysis, several top co-occurrence clusters were reported to appear linked to parvovirus B19, influenza, CMV and Epstein-Barr virus. A further reported finding was that TCR beta sequences accurately predicted the HLA-A and HLA-B alleles for most subjects in the first cohort. In a later analysis, the rate of TCR association differed among HLA loci, with DRB1 alleles having the most associated TCRs and HLA-C alleles having the fewest. Compared with the roughly 700-donor mean, donors in an Asian-associated ancestry cluster had fewer N-insertions in productive TCRs, according to a later genetic analysis. CMV serostatus was the only immune exposure information available for the cohort. A later analysis found that HLA-associated TCR beta chains were more clonally expanded and had lower generation probabilities than equally common non-associated chains. It was suggested by the authors that the approach could potentially be generalized to other disease states and immunological phenotypes. When HLA alleles, especially DR and DQ, strongly co-occurred, TCR associations were difficult to assign to individual alleles. The cohort was sequenced for TCR beta chains only, and without alpha or paired-chain data the features that could be detected were limited. In a later analysis, most CMV-associated TCR beta chains were found to appear HLA-restricted, with HLA associations seemingly driven largely by CMV exposure.

The cohort comprised some 730 healthy bone marrow donors. At the time of sampling, all cohort members were nominally healthy, though unrecorded immune exposures were likely present. The donor was CMV seronegative and was included in the group of approximately 350 seronegative cohort members. Every donor gave a peripheral blood sample, and the peripheral blood mononuclear cells from that sample were used for TCR beta sequencing. Genomic DNA extraction from the blood cell samples was performed with the Qiagen DNeasy Blood Extraction Kit. The library was built by means of the immunoSEQ multiplex PCR assay. For the multiplex PCR, a mixture combining 60 forward primers for TCR Vbeta segments and 13 reverse primers for TCR Jbeta segments was used. Amplification of the CDR3 region of rearranged TCR beta genes was performed with a multiplex PCR assay on genomic DNA. Amplified TCR beta libraries were sequenced as 87-base-pair reads on the Illumina HiSeq System. On the study's bioinformatics: A later analysis counted approximately 76 million unique TCR beta chains across the 690 or so repertoires, and 9.5 million to 11 million of these chains were shared by at least two donors. Raw reads were error-corrected and collapsed into unique sequences by a nearest-neighbor algorithm in which closely related sequences were merged to remove PCR and sequencing errors. To assign V, D and J gene segments, CDR3 sequences were aligned to IMGT reference sequences. Each retained sequence needed at least a six-nucleotide match to both a V gene segment and a J gene segment. Rearrangements were classified as productive when the CDR3 lacked stop codons and remained in frame with V and J, and all other rearrangements were classified as non-productive. CDR3 was defined by IMGT convention, running from the second conserved V-encoded cysteine to the conserved J-encoded phenylalanine. In an earlier analysis of more than 550 of the donors, sequences lacking an unambiguous match to a single V gene segment were excluded. In an earlier analysis of around 590 of the donors, a V segment was called functional when productive rearrangements were above 56.7%, and segregating when the standard deviation between donors exceeded 5%. To diagnose cytomegalovirus status from the catalog of TCR beta chain sequences, a statistical classification framework was built. A later analysis assigned V and J genes by comparing TCR nucleotide sequences with IMGT/GENE-DB human TR gene sequences. In a later analysis, CDR3 sequences and most-parsimonious VDJ recombination scenarios were assigned using the TCRdist pipeline. A later analysis defined each TCR beta chain by its CDR3 amino acid sequence plus V-gene family, and excluded reads lacking a unique V-gene family. As a way to deal with suspected cross-contamination and a sequencing artifact, a later analysis dropped over 550 nucleotide sequences that were highly shared and had low generation probability. In a later analysis, a clonal expansion index was calculated for each public chain from normalized within-repertoire ranks of inferred template counts. In a later analysis, generation probabilities were computed using a VDJ recombination model fitted to out-of-frame rearrangements, and the results were checked against IGoR. A later analysis scored TCR-TCR, TCR-HLA and TCR-CMV co-occurrence with hypergeometric tests, applying a repertoire-size bias correction to TCR pairs. To estimate false discovery rates, a later analysis permuted the HLA or CMV assignments 20 times. In a later analysis, co-occurring TCRs were grouped using DBSCAN, and TCRdist sequence similarity was added for clustering within HLA-allele-positive subsets. For co-occurrence clustering, repertoires with fewer than 30,000 or more than 120,000 public chains were excluded, along with roughly 5 repertoires with anomalous nucleotide sharing. Held by TCRdb, this immuneACCESS table contains in-frame sequences only and omits some clones. Under half of the omission traces to an unresolved V gene where checked; the cause of the rest is unknown. That table gives V, J and clone size, and the DNA gave D and trimming. Here the sample has just over 150,000 clones; 86% occur a single time. The ten top clones hold about 2.1% of the sample.

This clone was seen a single time. The antigen this receptor binds is unknown. Base qualities are not at hand, and no much larger clone is one base apart. CDR1 and CDR2 were assigned from the germline V gene (reference sequence) as MNHEY and SMNVEV. Germline trimming amounts to 6 bases on V and 5 bases on J, with 13 as the count of junction bases outside the gene matches. The CDR3 runs 16 amino acids, cysteine and phenylalanine included. The CDR3 DNA has 48 bases and is translated from base 1. The rearranged segments are TRBV27 and TRBJ2-5, with 9 middle bases fitting TRBD2. The sequence came from a woman aged 18-29 years in good health and CMV-seronegative. Sequencing was performed on PBMCs. CDR3 protein: CASSRLAVAEGETQYF. The nucleotides are TGTGCCAGCAGCCGACTAGCGGTAGCTGAGGGGGAGACCCAGTACTTC.